The source of this TCR beta chain is a study of T cell changes during pregnancy in multiple sclerosis (dated by TCRdb to between 2018 and 2021). About the study as a whole: The study looked at changes in the T cell repertoire across pregnancy in women with multiple sclerosis.

This clone was recorded many times. This receptor's antigen is unknown. Base-call qualities are not available, and no considerably larger clone is one nucleotide away. Receptor libraries were prepared by the immunoSEQ multiplex PCR assay. This is the immuneACCESS table as TCRdb keeps it, with only in-frame sequences that have V and J called. A part of the clones is gone; compared with another copy, unresolved V genes explain less than half, and the rest is unexplained. This sample lists around 60,000 clones; 88% were detected once. The ten biggest clones cover 1.5% to 2% of the sample. The source material was peripheral blood, sampled in the first trimester of pregnancy. The TCR originated in a female donor with multiple sclerosis, enrolled in a pregnancy study.

The sequenced DNA is TGTGCCAGCAGGATAGACAGTTCTGGCTACACCTTC. Translated, it gives CASRIDSSGYTF. Rearrangement joined TRBV6-5 to TRBJ1-2, and the D gene may be TRBD1, 5 bases matching. At the junction V is shortened by 6 bases and J by 7 bases, with 12 bases in between. The CDR3 measures 12 amino acids from cysteine to phenylalanine. The DNA shown is the 36-base CDR3, in frame from base 1. The germline V gene yields MNHEY for CDR1 and SVGAGI for CDR2.